Listed below are T cell receptor beta chains from one sample, sequenced in a study of Graves' ophthalmopathy and Graves' hyperthyroidism. TCRdb analysed the multiplex PCR reads with MiXCR anew, one entry per CDR3 protein. Counted here are some 410,000 distinct CDR3 sequences, roughly 20% occurring once; the ten biggest clones make up approximately 3.2%. The material sequenced was peripheral blood. Every receptor here comes from a woman under 30 with stable Graves' hyperthyroidism. The CDR3 runs from the conserved cysteine through the conserved F or W. The D gene is left open where the match is weak. Size tells how often a clone was seen (once, few, many) or the class of an expanded clone, and some rows leave it out.

d_call	clone_size	v_call	j_call	cdr3_aa	cdr3_nt
TRBD1	many	TRBV6-1	TRBJ2-5	CASSEGTGVETQYF	TGTGCCAGCAGTGAAGGGACAGGTGTAGAGACCCAGTACTTC
NA	NA	TRBV20-1	TRBJ2-4	CSARAQGGQGYIQYF	TGCAGTGCTAGAGCCCAGGGGGGTCAGGGTTACATTCAGTACTTC
TRBD1	many	TRBV6-1	TRBJ2-7	CASSRGTGRYEQYF	TGTGCCAGCAGCAGAGGGACAGGCCGCTACGAGCAGTACTTC
NA	many	TRBV27	TRBJ2-7	CASSATGYEQYF	TGTGCCAGCAGTGCAACAGGGTATGAGCAGTACTTC
NA	many	TRBV13	TRBJ2-7	CASSLGAGATYEQYF	TGTGCCAGCAGCTTAGGGGCAGGGGCCACCTACGAGCAGTACTTC
NA	NA	TRBV6-5	TRBJ2-7	CASSYARVLEQYF	TGTGCCAGCAGTTACGCAAGGGTTTTGGAGCAGTACTTC
TRBD2	NA	TRBV24-1	TRBJ2-1	CATSDLTSGGTNEQFF	TGTGCCACCAGTGATTTGACTAGCGGGGGGACCAATGAGCAGTTCTTC
NA	NA	TRBV7-2	TRBJ1-2	CASSPDGLSRLATF	TGTGCCAGCAGCCCCGACGGACTTTCCCGCCTCGCCACCTTC
TRBD2	many	TRBV7-3	TRBJ2-5	CASSLSVTSGQETQYF	TGTGCCAGCAGCTTAAGCGTGACTAGCGGACAAGAGACCCAGTACTTC
TRBD1	many	TRBV9	TRBJ1-5	CASSAQQGGEGPQHF	TGTGCCAGCAGCGCCCAACAGGGGGGGGAAGGTCCCCAGCATTTT
NA	many	TRBV20-1	TRBJ1-2	CSAPLIGVNYGYTF	TGCAGTGCTCCCCTAATTGGGGTAAACTATGGCTACACCTTC
TRBD1	many	TRBV20-1	TRBJ1-3	CSAENRGLGNTIYF	TGCAGTGCGGAGAACAGGGGTCTGGGAAACACCATATATTTT
NA	many	TRBV5-1	TRBJ1-1	CASSVTGTWGEAFF	TGCGCCAGCAGCGTTACAGGAACATGGGGTGAAGCTTTCTTT
NA	many	TRBV6-5	TRBJ2-5	CASNRRLALGQETKYF	TGTGCCAGCAACCGACGGTTAGCCTTAGGTCAAGAGACCAAGTACTTC
NA	NA	TRBV19	TRBJ2-5	CASSNDGNQETQYF	TGTGCCAGTAGTAACGACGGCAACCAAGAGACCCAGTACTTC
TRBD2	few	TRBV27	TRBJ2-1	CASSEGLAGVGEQFF	TGTGCCAGCAGTGAAGGTTTAGCGGGAGTCGGCGAGCAGTTCTTC
NA	NA	TRBV4-1	TRBJ2-7	CASSQPLAGPRTYEQYF	TGCGCCAGCAGCCAACCATTGGCCGGCCCCCGGACCTACGAGCAGTACTTC
NA	many	TRBV6-1	TRBJ1-1	CASSEGRGGTEAFF	TGTGCCAGCAGTGAAGGCAGGGGAGGCACTGAAGCTTTCTTT
TRBD1	many	TRBV7-9	TRBJ2-7	CASTRQGAFYEQYF	TGTGCCAGCACCAGACAGGGGGCTTTCTACGAGCAGTACTTC
NA	NA	TRBV30	TRBJ1-1	CAWSVGQWNTEAFF	TGTGCCTGGAGTGTGGGGCAGTGGAACACTGAAGCTTTCTTT
TRBD2	many	TRBV19	TRBJ2-4	CASTGGTLAKNIQYF	TGTGCCTCAACGGGAGGGACGCTAGCCAAAAACATTCAGTACTTC
TRBD1	many	TRBV24-1	TRBJ2-2	CATGGQGVVTGELFF	TGTGCCACCGGGGGACAGGGGGTGGTCACCGGGGAGCTGTTTTTT
NA	many	TRBV10-1	TRBJ1-6	CASSDPRRWDLGSYNSPLHF	TGCGCCAGCAGTGACCCTCGACGGTGGGACCTCGGCTCCTATAATTCACCCCTCCACTTT
NA	many	TRBV28	TRBJ2-7	CASRDGYEQYF	TGTGCCAGCAGGGACGGCTACGAGCAGTACTTC
TRBD1	many	TRBV2	TRBJ2-7	CASSGGTGAYEQYF	TGTGCCAGCAGTGGAGGGACAGGGGCCTACGAGCAGTACTTC
TRBD1	few	TRBV7-3	TRBJ2-2	CASSASGTGATGELVF	TGTGCCAGCAGCGCCTCCGGGACAGGGGCCACCGGGGAGCTGGTTTTT
NA	few	TRBV27	TRBJ2-4	CASLGRGTVTRLAKNIKYF	TGTGCCAGCTTAGGGAGGGGGACAGTTACCCGCCTAGCCAAAAACATTAAGTACTTC
TRBD2	many	TRBV6-1	TRBJ2-5	CASSGAAGGLETQYF	TGTGCCAGCAGTGGAGCAGCGGGAGGGTTAGAGACCCAGTACTTC
NA	NA	TRBV5-1	TRBJ2-7	CASSLVPDRTSYEQYF	TGCGCCAGCAGCTTGGTACCGGACAGAACCTCCTACGAGCAGTACTTC
NA	many	TRBV24-1	TRBJ2-7	CATSDPFTDEQYF	TGTGCCACCAGTGACCCGTTCACGGACGAGCAGTACTTC
NA	many	TRBV5-1	TRBJ1-1	CASSLAVQRMNTEAFF	TGCGCCAGCAGCTTGGCGGTTCAGAGGATGAACACTGAAGCTTTCTTT
NA	many	TRBV14	TRBJ2-7	CASSQEIGRLYEQYF	TGTGCCAGCAGCCAAGAGATAGGTAGGCTCTACGAGCAGTACTTC
NA	NA	TRBV28	TRBJ1-2	CASSSPTERYGYTF	TGTGCCAGCAGTTCCCCCACCGAGCGGTATGGCTACACCTTC
TRBD2	few	TRBV6-2/TRBV6-3	TRBJ2-7	CASSYRTSGGSSEQYF	TGTGCCAGCAGTTACCGGACTAGCGGGGGGAGCTCCGAGCAGTACTTC
NA	many	TRBV12-3/TRBV12-4	TRBJ2-7	CASRLIGGEQYF	TGTGCCAGCAGACTCATCGGGGGCGAGCAGTACTTC
NA	NA	TRBV10-3	TRBJ1-1	CAIRFQGKGEAFF	TGTGCCATCAGATTTCAGGGGAAGGGTGAAGCTTTCTTT
NA	medium-sized	TRBV24-1	TRBJ1-2	CATSDTGLTYGYTF	TGTGCCACCAGTGATACCGGACTGACCTATGGCTACACCTTC
NA	NA	TRBV4-1	TRBJ2-5	CAISQVGTQYQETQYF	TGCGCCATCAGCCAAGTGGGGACTCAGTACCAAGAGACCCAGTACTTC
NA	NA	TRBV28	TRBJ1-2	CASSLFRPGGGYTF	TGTGCCAGCAGTTTATTCCGCCCTGGGGGCGGCTACACCTTC
NA	NA	TRBV20-1	TRBJ1-1	CSAINPPPGPFPLNTEAFF	TGCAGTGCCATAAACCCCCCCCCGGGACCGTTTCCCCTGAACACTGAAGCTTTCTTT
NA	few	TRBV18	TRBJ1-3	CASSPRTESLGNTIYF	TGTGCCAGCTCACCTAGGACGGAGTCTCTGGGAAACACCATATATTTT
TRBD2	many	TRBV11-2	TRBJ2-5	CASRAGSWGTSGKETQYF	TGTGCCAGCCGGGCCGGGTCATGGGGGACTAGCGGGAAAGAGACCCAGTACTTC
TRBD2	many	TRBV10-3	TRBJ2-1	CAIKGAGGRANEQFF	TGTGCCATCAAAGGGGCCGGAGGGAGGGCCAATGAGCAGTTCTTC
TRBD2	many	TRBV20-1	TRBJ2-5	CSASILAGLYQETQYF	TGCAGTGCTAGTATCCTAGCGGGATTGTACCAAGAGACCCAGTACTTC
NA	many	TRBV10-3	TRBJ2-7	CAISEIGRSYEQYF	TGTGCCATCAGTGAAATCGGCAGGAGCTACGAGCAGTACTTC
NA	NA	TRBV12-3/TRBV12-4	TRBJ1-3	CASTLGSSGNTIYF	TGTGCCAGCACCCTAGGGTCCTCTGGAAACACCATATATTTT
TRBD1	few	TRBV23-1	TRBJ2-7	CASSRRWYGTGRPGLGYEQYF	TGCGCCAGCAGCCGTCGATGGTACGGGACAGGGAGACCCGGACTTGGCTACGAGCAGTACTTC
NA	many	TRBV28	TRBJ1-2	CASSPTWGSGYGYTF	TGTGCCAGCAGTCCCACGTGGGGCAGTGGCTATGGCTACACCTTC
NA	many	TRBV7-3	TRBJ1-1	CASSLTGETRAFF	TGTGCCAGCAGCTTAACCGGGGAGACGAGGGCTTTCTTT